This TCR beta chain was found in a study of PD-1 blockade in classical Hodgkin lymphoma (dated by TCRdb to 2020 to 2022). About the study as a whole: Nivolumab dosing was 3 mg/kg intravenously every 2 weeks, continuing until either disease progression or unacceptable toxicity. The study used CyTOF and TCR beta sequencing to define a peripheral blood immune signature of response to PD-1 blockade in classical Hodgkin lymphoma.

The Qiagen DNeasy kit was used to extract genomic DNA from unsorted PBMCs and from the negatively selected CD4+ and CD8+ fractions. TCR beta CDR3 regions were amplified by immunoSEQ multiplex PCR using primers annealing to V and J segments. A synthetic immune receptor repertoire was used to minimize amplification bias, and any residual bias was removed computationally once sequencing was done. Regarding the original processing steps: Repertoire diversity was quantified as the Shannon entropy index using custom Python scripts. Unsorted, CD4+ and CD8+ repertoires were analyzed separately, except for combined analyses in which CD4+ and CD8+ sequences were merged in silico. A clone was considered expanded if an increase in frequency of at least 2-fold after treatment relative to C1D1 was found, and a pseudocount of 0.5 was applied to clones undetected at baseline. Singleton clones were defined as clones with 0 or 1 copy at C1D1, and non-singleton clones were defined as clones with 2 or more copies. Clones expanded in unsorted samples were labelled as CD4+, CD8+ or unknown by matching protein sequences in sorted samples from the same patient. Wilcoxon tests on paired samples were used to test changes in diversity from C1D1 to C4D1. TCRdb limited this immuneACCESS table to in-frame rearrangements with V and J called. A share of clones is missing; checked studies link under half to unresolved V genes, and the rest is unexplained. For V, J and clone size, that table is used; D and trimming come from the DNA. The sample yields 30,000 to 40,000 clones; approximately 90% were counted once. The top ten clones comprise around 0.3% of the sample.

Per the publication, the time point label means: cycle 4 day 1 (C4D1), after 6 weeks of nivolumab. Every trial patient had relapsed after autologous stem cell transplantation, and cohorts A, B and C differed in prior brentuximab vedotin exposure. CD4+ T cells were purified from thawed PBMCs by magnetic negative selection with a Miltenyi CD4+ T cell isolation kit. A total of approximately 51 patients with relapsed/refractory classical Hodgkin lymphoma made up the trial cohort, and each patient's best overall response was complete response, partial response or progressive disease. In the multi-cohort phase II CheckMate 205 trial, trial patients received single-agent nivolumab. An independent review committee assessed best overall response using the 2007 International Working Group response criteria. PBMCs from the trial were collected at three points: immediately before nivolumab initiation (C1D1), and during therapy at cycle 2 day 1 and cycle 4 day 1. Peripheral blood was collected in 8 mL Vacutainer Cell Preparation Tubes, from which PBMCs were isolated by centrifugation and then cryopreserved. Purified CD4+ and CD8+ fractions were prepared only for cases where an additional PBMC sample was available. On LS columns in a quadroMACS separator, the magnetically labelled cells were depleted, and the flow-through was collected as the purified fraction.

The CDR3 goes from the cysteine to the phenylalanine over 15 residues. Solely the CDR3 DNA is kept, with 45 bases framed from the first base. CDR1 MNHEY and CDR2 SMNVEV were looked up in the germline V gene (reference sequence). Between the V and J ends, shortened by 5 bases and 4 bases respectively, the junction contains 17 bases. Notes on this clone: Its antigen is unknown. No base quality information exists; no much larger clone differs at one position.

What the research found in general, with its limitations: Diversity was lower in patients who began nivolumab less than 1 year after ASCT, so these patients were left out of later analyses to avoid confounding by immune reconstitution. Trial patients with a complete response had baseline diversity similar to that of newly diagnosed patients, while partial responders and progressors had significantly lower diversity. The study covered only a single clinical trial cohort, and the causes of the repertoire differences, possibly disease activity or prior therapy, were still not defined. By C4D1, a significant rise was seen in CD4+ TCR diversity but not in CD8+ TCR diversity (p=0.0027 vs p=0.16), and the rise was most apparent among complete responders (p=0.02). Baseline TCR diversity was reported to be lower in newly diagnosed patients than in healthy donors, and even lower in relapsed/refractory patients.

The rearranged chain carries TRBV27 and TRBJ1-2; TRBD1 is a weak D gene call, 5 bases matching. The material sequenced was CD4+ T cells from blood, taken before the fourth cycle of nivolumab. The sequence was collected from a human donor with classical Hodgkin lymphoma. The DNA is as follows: TGTGCCAGCAGTACCGAACCGGGACGGCCCTATGGCTACACCTTC. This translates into CASSTEPGRPYGYTF.